Below are 3 T cell receptor beta chains sequenced from a single sample in a study of CD8 T cells in Susac syndrome. Random hexamers were used to reverse transcribe the RNA input (roughly 0.5 to 1 ug). A single record per CDR3 protein comes from TCRdb applying MiXCR to the immunoSEQ multiplex PCR reads. The sample holds 150,000 to 200,000 distinct CDR3 sequences, approximately 92% seen once. The specimen was CD4+ T cells from PBMCs. Source of these receptors: a human donor in good health.

The V call is TRBV6-1, the J call TRBJ2-5, with 8 bases lining up with TRBD2. This CDR3 region has 15 residues. Germline loops: CDR1 MNHNS, CDR2 SASEGT. V dropped 4 bases and J dropped 5; count of bases not matched to a gene: 9. The CDR3 nucleotides read TGTGCCAGCAGTGCGCGGGGGGCGCGGGCGGAGACCCAGTACTTC. This codes for CASSARGARAETQYF.

This chain joins TRBV27 and TRBJ1-5, with D possibly matching TRBD1 (5 bases). The CDR3 covers 15 residues. Per the germline V gene, CDR1 is MNHEY and CDR2 is SMNVEV (reference sequence). Trimming removed 3 bases from V and 6 bases from J, with 15 bases in between. CDR3 region: CASSFSFRGPQPQHF. The CDR3 DNA sequence: TGTGCCAGCAGTTTTTCTTTTAGGGGACCTCAGCCCCAGCATTTT.

The CDR3 DNA reads TGCAGCGCCCGGGGGGGCGAGAACATTCAGTACTTC. This gives the protein CSARGGENIQYF. This chain uses TRBV29-1 with TRBJ2-4, with 8 bases fitting TRBD2. Germline CDR1 and CDR2: SQVTM and ANQGSEA. The ends lost 7 bases at V and 7 bases at J; junction bases unmatched: 6. The CDR3 loop spans 12 amino acids.